The rows below give T cell receptor beta chains drawn from one sample of a study of blood T cell repertoires in COVID-19. The data were produced by immunoSEQ multiplex PCR, yet TCRdb's version contains in-frame clones alone and is incomplete. The table lists 45,000 to 65,000 clones, around 84% of them singletons, with 3.5% to 5% in the top ten. Specimen: peripheral blood. The receptors here all came from a man older than 75 with active COVID-19. Each CDR3 is given with its conserved first and last residue.

>TRBJ1-2|TRBV28
CASSLGGYYGYTF
>TRBJ2-3|TRBV4-2
CASSQGPAETDTQYF
>TRBJ1-2|TRBV30
CAWNKGGNGYTF
>TRBJ1-2|TRBV7-2
CASSAPEGGRGSYTF
>TRBJ1-2|TRBV7-6
CASSSFMGGTGKGYTF
>TRBJ2-3|TRBV5-8
CASSLGLAGHTDTQYF
>TRBJ1-4|TRBV5-4
CASSLDPGSDEKLFF
>TRBJ2-3|TRBV10-2
CASSQPGLAGGPTDTQYF
>TRBJ1-2|TRBV3-1/TRBV3-2
CASSQDTGDYGYTF
>TRBJ2-1|TRBV7-9
CASSLLAGVHEQFF
>TRBJ2-3|TRBV6-2/TRBV6-3
CASSYSSGGAEGDTQYF
>TRBJ2-1|TRBV5-4
CASSSGTSGAYNEQFF
>TRBJ2-7|TRBV7-2
CASSSTGQIEQYF
>TRBJ2-5|TRBV9
CASSGRVPGLAGSRKETQYF
>TRBJ2-1|TRBV7-3
CASSLSGSYNEQFF
>TRBJ2-5|TRBV10-3
CAISVGETQYF
>TRBJ1-1|TRBV28
CASSPGTFTEAFF
>TRBJ1-4|TRBV27
CASSGTGTSPVNEKLFF
>TRBJ2-1|TRBV7-8
CASSLEGRLSYNEQFF
>TRBJ2-7|TRBV4-3
CASSPGQYYEQYF
>TRBJ2-5|TRBV6-5
CATRDSTNQETQYF
>TRBJ2-4|TRBV6-5
CASGKGKNIQYF
>TRBJ2-1|TRBV15
CATSRALAGGHNEQFF
>TRBJ2-1|TRBV19
CASSLSPPGLIYNEQFF
>TRBJ2-1|TRBV9
CASSVETGGRGKDEQFF
>TRBJ2-7|TRBV18
CASSPTRLAGGGRTYEQYF
>TRBJ2-2|TRBV5-6
CASSLGGGRTGELFF
>TRBJ2-1|TRBV24-1
CATSDLSFGQSEQFF
>TRBJ2-7|TRBV9
CASSVAQGTAYEQYF
>TRBJ1-2|TRBV5-6
CASSLVWGTASLYGYTF
>TRBJ2-3|TRBV6-2/TRBV6-3
CASSSRGLATDTQYF
>TRBJ1-2|TRBV6-2/TRBV6-3
CASSMRRVGYGYTF
>TRBJ2-7|TRBV6-5
CASSPPVVGEQYF
>TRBJ1-1|TRBV10-3
CAISEGVLGGKLNTEAFF
>TRBJ2-7|TRBV7-2
CASSPRDYLIEQYF
>TRBJ1-1|TRBV24-1
CATSDHFTGYGAFF
>TRBJ2-7|TRBV2
CASSGPAGDTYEQYF
>TRBJ1-4|TRBV3-1/TRBV3-2
CASTPTGSGEKLFF
>TRBJ2-3|TRBV18
CASSPNSVTGTDTQYF
>TRBJ2-3|TRBV5-6
CASSTGTGKGDTQYF
>TRBJ1-1|TRBV5-4
CASSPPGQVNTEAFF
>TRBJ1-2|TRBV19
CASSGSGGNYGYTF
>TRBJ1-1|TRBV4-3
CASSQEVGVMNTEAFF
>TRBJ1-1|TRBV6-5
CASSYSAVNTEAFF
>TRBJ1-4|TRBV30
CAWSSPGEWEKLFF
>TRBJ1-1|TRBV19
CASSPREGTEAFF
>TRBJ2-1|TRBV6-2/TRBV6-3
CASSPSAGPSYNEQFF
>TRBJ2-5|TRBV2
CASSATSGRALGTQYF
>TRBJ2-7|TRBV18
CASSPNLAQDSRPLYEQYF
>TRBJ2-2|TRBV4-3
CASSQDTGTGELFF
>TRBJ2-7|TRBV5-1
CASQTSGNSYEQYF
>TRBJ2-7|TRBV18
CASSPESTSYEQYF
>TRBJ2-5|TRBV6-5
CASSRDIGETQYF